The clone carrying this TCR beta chain was detected once. With 6 bases clipped from V and 10 bases from J, the junction kept 9 bases outside the gene matches. This CDR3 comprises 14 residues. Germline V CDR1 and CDR2: SNHLY, FYNNEI. Only in-frame clones appear in the TCRdb table, and some are missing; sequencing was by immunoSEQ multiplex PCR. The sample lists 950,000 to 1,100,000 clones, more than 65% occurring once. These data belong to a study of shared clonotypes between healthy human individuals. The V and J genes are TRBV2 and TRBJ2-1; 10 bases match TRBD2. Sequencing was performed on memory CD4+ T cells sorted from blood. The subset here: CD45RA-negative fraction. The sequence derives from a man aged 18 to 30 in good health. The CDR3 reads CASRGLAPRGEQFF. The CDR3 DNA is TGTGCCAGCAGGGGACTAGCGCCCCGGGGGGAGCAGTTCTTC.